This T cell receptor beta chain is drawn from a study of blood T cells in healthy people across ages. Study-level information: The capture of about one barcoded beta molecule per two T cells was achieved by template switching. Study-wide findings and caveats: Observed TCR beta diversity per million T cells went down as age went up. This fall followed a roughly linear course with age. Unknown CMV status may confound age-related changes in expanded clones.

For the second PCR, which ran for 7 to 11 cycles, a sample-barcoded 5' primer and a J-beta primer mix were used. One entry per CDR3 protein results from TCRdb running MiXCR on the 5' RACE reads. The sample records roughly 790,000 distinct CDR3 sequences, roughly 44% being singletons. Comment on this clonotype: Its antigen is not known.

This CDR3 is built from 14 residues. Unmatched junction bases numbered 9, after V lost 5 bases and J lost 8 bases. Per germline, CDR1 KGHSH and CDR2 LQKENI. The V gene is TRBV18, the J gene TRBJ1-2; 9 bases line up with TRBD1. This clonotype was obtained from a woman aged 60-75 years in good health. Material for sequencing was blood. In nucleotides, the CDR3 is TGTGCCAGCTCAGACAGGGGGACCTTTGGAGGCTACACCTTC. It codes for CASSDRGTFGGYTF.